What follows is one T cell receptor (beta chain) and its context. This CDR3 comprises 12 residues. V lost 5 bases to trimming and J lost 5 bases, with 10 bases between them. From germline, CDR1 is MDHEN and CDR2 SYDVKM. As originally analysed: ImmunoSEQ sequences covered only the junction and lacked quality scores; filtering therefore differed. Profiling relied on immunoSEQ multiplex PCR, and the TCRdb table lists in-frame clones only, not all of them. That table gives V, J and clone size, and the DNA gave D and trimming. The sample carries about 490,000 clones, over 75% recorded once. This record comes from a study of shared clonotypes between healthy human individuals.

The receptor was derived from a woman aged 35 to 49 in good health. Some clones in this sample may be carry-over from other donors' samples. The chain recombines TRBV28 with TRBJ2-7, with TRBD1 as a possible D gene (5 bases). The sample taken for sequencing was PBMCs. This CDR3 is CASSPDRHEQYF. In DNA, the CDR3 is TGTGCCAGCAGTCCCGACAGACACGAGCAGTACTTC. Full variable domain (rest looked up from reference TRBV28 and TRBJ2-7): DVKVTQSSRYLVKRTGEKVFLECVQDMDHENMFWYRQDPGLGLRLIYFSYDVKMKEKGDIPEGYSVSREKKERFSLILESASTNQTSMYLCASSPDRHEQYFGPGTRLTVT.